This passage covers 23 T cell receptor beta chains from one sample sequenced in a study of control samples from healthy donors and cancer patients. Generated by immunoSEQ multiplex PCR, the TCRdb table keeps only in-frame clones and is missing some. Found here are about 140,000 clones, around 94% of them singletons; the top ten hold approximately 14%. The sample consisted of blood. These receptors all stem from a man in his forties or fifties in good health.

In its sample, this clone was seen once. The rearrangement uses TRBV6-5 and TRBJ2-5, with TRBD2 identical over 11 bases. The ends lost 8 bases at V and 6 bases at J; junction bases unmatched: 5. Germline loops: CDR1 MNHEY, CDR2 SVGAGI. The CDR3 totals 13 residues. The chain's CDR3 is CASGGTSGKTQYF. The CDR3 DNA is TGTGCCAGCGGGGGGACTAGCGGAAAGACCCAGTACTTC.

The chain uses TRBV4-1 and TRBJ1-2; perhaps TRBD1 as D (6 bases). There are 15 residues in the CDR3. Germline loops: CDR1 MGHRA, CDR2 YSYEKL. The V end was cut by 0 bases, the J end by 5 bases, with 13 bases between. The CDR3 spells CASSQDLYREYGYTF. CDR3 nucleotides: TGCGCCAGCAGCCAAGATCTTTACAGGGAGTATGGCTACACCTTC.

This CDR3 is CASETERNTEAFF. Here the CDR3 DNA reads TGTGCCAGCGAGACAGAGAGGAACACTGAAGCTTTCTTT. V and J are TRBV2 and TRBJ1-1; tentatively, D is TRBD1 (5 bases). Between the trimmed V and J ends, which lost 8 bases and 1 base, there was a span of 11 bases. The CDR3 length is 13 residues. CDR1 is SNHLY and CDR2 is FYNNEI in the germline V gene.

This clone was counted once. The chain recombines TRBV15 with TRBJ2-1, with D possibly TRBD2 on 7 matching bases. Deletions cut 0 bases from V and 8 bases from J, with 17 bases between. The CDR3 contains 16 residues. In germline, CDR1 is LNHNV, CDR2 YYDKDF (reference sequence). The CDR3 loop is CATSRDTGRGHDEQFF. CDR3 nucleotides: TGTGCCACCAGCAGAGATACAGGGAGGGGACACGATGAGCAGTTCTTC.

The gene calls are TRBV5-1 and TRBJ1-2; D gene unclear. CDR1 and CDR2 (germline): SGHRS, YFSETQ. This CDR3 spans 13 amino acids. V was clipped by 4 bases and J by 4 bases, with 11 bases between them. CDR3 sequence reads: CASSQGIVYGYTF. As DNA, the CDR3 is TGCGCCAGCAGCCAAGGGATTGTCTATGGCTACACCTTC.

V is TRBV11-1 and J is TRBJ2-2; 8 nucleotides line up with TRBD2. J gave up 8 bases and V 1 base, and 6 bases lay outside the gene matches. This CDR3 contains 15 residues. Germline V lookup: CDR1 SGHAT, CDR2 FQDESV (reference sequence). CDR3: CASSLVAGPKGELFF. The CDR3 coding sequence is TGTGCCAGCAGCTTAGTAGCGGGGCCAAAGGGGGAGCTGTTTTTT.

The CDR3 sequence is CASTEHPNTEAFF. DNA of the CDR3: TGTGCCAGCACCGAACACCCGAACACTGAAGCTTTCTTT. The chain employs TRBV6-6 and TRBJ1-1, with no clear D. Between the trimmed V and J ends, which lost 7 bases and 1 base, there was a span of 10 bases. Germline CDR1 and CDR2: MNHNY and SVGAGI (reference sequence). This CDR3 contains 13 residues.

The chain links TRBV27 to TRBJ1-2; TRBD1 agrees at 8 bases. This CDR3 is 17 amino acids long. Trimming took 1 base from V and 7 from J; bases not matched to a gene: 14. Germline V gene data show CDR1 as MNHEY and CDR2 as SMNVEV (reference sequence). The DNA of the CDR3 is TGTGCCAGCAGTTTATTGGGACAGGCGTTACTCGGCAGTGGCTACACCTTC. This encodes CASSLLGQALLGSGYTF.

The chain combines TRBV6-2 or TRBV6-3 with TRBJ1-1, with 9 bases aligning to TRBD1. The CDR3 is made up of 16 amino acids. V lost 7 bases to trimming and J lost 1 base; unmatched junction nucleotides: 10. Germline CDR1 and CDR2: MNHEY and SVGEGT. In DNA, the CDR3 is TGTGCCAGCACCCCCGACAGGGGGGTGAAGAACACTGAAGCTTTCTTT. Translation gives CASTPDRGVKNTEAFF.

The CDR3 region has the DNA TGTGCCAGCAGCCCGTCCCGGGAGCCCCAAGAGACCCAGTACTTC. It encodes CASSPSREPQETQYF. The chain uses TRBV4-2 and TRBJ2-5; a possible D gene is TRBD2 (6 bases). CDR1 and CDR2 (germline): LGHNA, YNFKEQ. Trimming removed 4 bases from V and 1 base from J, with 13 bases in between. This CDR3 is built from 15 residues.

This clone has only one observation. The CDR3, as DNA: TGTGCCAGCAGTTTATCAACCCTAGCGGCAGGGAGAGATGAAAAACTGTTTTTT. The encoded protein is CASSLSTLAAGRDEKLFF. The chain recombines TRBV27 with TRBJ1-4; tentatively, D is TRBD1 (5 bases). The CDR3 loop spans 18 amino acids. Trimming left V 0 bases short and J 6 bases short, with 20 bases between. Germline CDR1 MNHEY, CDR2 SMNVEV (reference sequence). Variable domain in full (rest from reference TRBV27 and TRBJ1-4): EAQVTQNPRYLITVTGKKLTVTCSQNMNHEYMSWYRQDPGLGLRQIYYSMNVEVTDKGDVPEGYKVSRKEKRNFPLILESPSPNQTSLYFCASSLSTLAAGRDEKLFFGSGTQLSVL.

The J gene is TRBJ1-3, the V gene TRBV6-1; maybe TRBD1 (6 bases). V lost 0 bases to trimming and J lost 1 base, with 13 bases between them. The length of the CDR3 is 17 residues. CDR1 MNHNS and CDR2 SASEGT come from the germline V gene. In DNA form, the CDR3 reads TGTGCCAGCAGTGAAGCGCTGGGCAGGGGATCTGGAAACACCATATATTTT. Encoded protein: CASSEALGRGSGNTIYF.

The chain joins TRBV7-8 to TRBJ2-5; 12 positions match TRBD1. Unmatched junction bases numbered 8, after V lost 4 bases and J lost 5 bases. Germline lookup yields CDR1 SGHVS and CDR2 FQNEAQ. CDR3 length equals 16 residues. The CDR3 here is CASSSYRDRGRETQYF. Written as DNA, the CDR3 is TGTGCCAGCAGCTCCTACCGGGACAGGGGGCGTGAGACCCAGTACTTC.

The rearrangement uses TRBV4-3 and TRBJ2-3, with a tentative D call TRBD1 (5 bases). This CDR3 is 13 amino acids long. V was trimmed by 2 bases and J by 10 bases, leaving 13 bases between them. The germline V gene encodes CDR1 LGHNA and CDR2 YSLEER. DNA for the CDR3: TGCGCCAGCAGCCAATCTGGGGCATCTCCGCAGTATTTT. It encodes CASSQSGASPQYF.

This chain joins TRBV3-1 (or the pseudogene TRBV3-2) and TRBJ2-7, with D possibly matching TRBD2 (6 bases). This CDR3 region has 15 residues. The ends were cut back, 1 base at V and 2 bases at J, with 12 bases in the middle. The germline gives CDR1 LGHDT, CDR2 YNNKEL (reference sequence). The CDR3 DNA is TGTGCCAGCAGCCAAGGAGGAGCGGGTCCCTACGAGCAGTACTTC. Its translation is CASSQGGAGPYEQYF.

In its sample, this clone was seen once. This chain's CDR3 is CASSFGVLGETQYF. CDR3 DNA sequence: TGTGCCAGCAGTTTTGGGGTCCTGGGAGAGACCCAGTACTTC. The chain employs TRBV27 and TRBJ2-5; D unclear. The germline CDR1 and CDR2 sequences are MNHEY and SMNVEV (reference sequence). V dropped 3 bases and J dropped 4 bases, with 12 bases sitting between them. The CDR3 length is 14 residues.

This chain connects TRBV3-1 (or the pseudogene TRBV3-2) to TRBJ1-2, with 7 bases lining up with TRBD1. The CDR3 sequence is 16 residues long. V trimming: 7 bases; J trimming: 4 bases; junction bases outside the gene matches: 15. In germline, CDR1 is LGHDT, CDR2 YNNKEL (reference sequence). The chain's CDR3 is CASNPTGTASIYGYTF. Here the CDR3 DNA reads TGTGCCAGCAACCCTACCGGGACAGCCTCTATCTATGGCTACACCTTC.

The chain recombines TRBV4-3 with TRBJ2-2, with TRBD1 matching over 8 bases. Germline loops: CDR1 LGHNA, CDR2 YSLEER. Trimming at V came to 3 bases and at J to 2 bases, leaving 11 bases not matched to a gene. The CDR3 consists of 18 residues. The CDR3 nucleotides read TGCGCCAGCAGCCAGGAACCCGCCGGGACAGGAAACACCGGGGAGCTGTTTTTT. As protein: CASSQEPAGTGNTGELFF.

This chain joins TRBV4-1 and TRBJ2-7, with TRBD2 matching 7 bases. Trimming removed 1 base from V and 2 bases from J; junction bases left unmatched: 2. Germline V gene lookup returns CDR1 MGHRA and CDR2 YSYEKL. The length of the CDR3 is 14 residues. CDR3 amino acids: CASSQVGGTYEQYF. CDR3 coding DNA: TGCGCCAGCAGCCAAGTGGGAGGGACCTACGAGCAGTACTTC.

V gene TRBV4-1 combines with J gene TRBJ1-1; D is unresolved. CDR1 is MGHRA, CDR2 YSYEKL, per germline. Trimming cost V 2 bases and J 1 base, with 5 bases left between them. CDR3 length equals 13 residues. CDR3 DNA sequence: TGCGCCAGCAGCCAACTCGGGAACACTGAAGCTTTCTTT. This codes for CASSQLGNTEAFF.

The rearrangement uses TRBV11-2 and TRBJ2-1, with TRBD2 matching 8 bases. Looked up from germline, CDR1 is SGHAT and CDR2 is FQNNGV. The CDR3 is 15 residues long. J gave up 6 bases and V 3 bases, and 7 bases lay outside the gene matches. The CDR3 spells CASSFRGGTLNEQFF. DNA for the CDR3: TGTGCCAGCAGCTTCCGGGGGGGCACCCTCAATGAGCAGTTCTTC.

A few counts support this clone. The V call is TRBV19, the J call TRBJ2-1, with D perhaps given as TRBD1 or TRBD2 (6 bases each). Germline V lookup: CDR1 LNHDA, CDR2 SQIVND (reference sequence). The CDR3 length is 14 residues. V lost 7 bases and J lost 8, with 18 bases in between. CDR3: CASNPRRGGDEQFF. The CDR3 DNA follows: TGTGCCAGTAACCCCCGCAGGGGCGGGGATGAGCAGTTCTTC. Together with reference TRBV19 and TRBJ2-1, the CDR3 gives the full variable domain: DGGITQSPKYLFRKEGQNVTLSCEQNLNHDAMYWYRQDPGQGLRLIYYSQIVNDFQKGDIAEGYSVSREKKESFPLTVTSAQKNPTAFYLCASNPRRGGDEQFFGPGTRLTVL.

V gene TRBV20-1 combines with J gene TRBJ1-2, with unresolved D. Germline V gene lookup returns CDR1 DFQATT and CDR2 SNEGSKA (reference sequence). Trimming cost V 3 bases and J 8 bases, with 13 bases left between them. This CDR3 has 12 residues. CDR3 residues: CSASIREGGYTF. CDR3 bases: TGCAGTGCTAGTATCCGGGAGGGCGGCTACACCTTC.